This paragraph reports one TCR beta chain. Method: immunoSEQ multiplex PCR; TCRdb's copy keeps in-frame clones and lacks some. The table includes about 120,000 clones, 81% detected once. Specified time point: blood 2 weeks post-SBRT. This sample's treatment: 15 Gy SBRT to primary tumor, nephrectomy 4 weeks later. The CDR3 contains 12 residues. Trimming left V 2 bases short and J 1 base short, with 3 bases between. CDR1 and CDR2 (germline): SGHRS, YFSETQ. These data come from a study of radiation and T cells in renal cell carcinoma. Specimen: blood, collected from a patient whose treatment included radiotherapy and nephrectomy. This receptor was obtained from a man aged 50-60 years with renal cell carcinoma. The rearrangement uses TRBV5-1 and TRBJ2-5, with D uncertain. CDR3 sequence: CASSFSQETQYF. CDR3 coding DNA: TGCGCCAGCAGCTTCTCCCAAGAGACCCAGTACTTC.